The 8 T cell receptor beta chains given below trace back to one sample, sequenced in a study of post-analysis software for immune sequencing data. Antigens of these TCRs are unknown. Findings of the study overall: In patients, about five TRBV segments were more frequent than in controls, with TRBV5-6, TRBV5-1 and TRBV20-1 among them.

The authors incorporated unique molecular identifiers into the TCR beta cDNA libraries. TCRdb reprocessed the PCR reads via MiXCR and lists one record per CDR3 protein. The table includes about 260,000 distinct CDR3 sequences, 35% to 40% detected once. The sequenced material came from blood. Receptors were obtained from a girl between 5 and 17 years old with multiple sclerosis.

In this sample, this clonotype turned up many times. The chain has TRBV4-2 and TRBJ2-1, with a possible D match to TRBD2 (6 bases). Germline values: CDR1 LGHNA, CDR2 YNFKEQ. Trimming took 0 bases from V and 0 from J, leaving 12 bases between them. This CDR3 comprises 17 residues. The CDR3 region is CASSQDLRGSSYNEQFF. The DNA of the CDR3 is TGTGCCAGCAGCCAAGATCTGCGGGGAAGCTCCTACAATGAGCAGTTCTTC.

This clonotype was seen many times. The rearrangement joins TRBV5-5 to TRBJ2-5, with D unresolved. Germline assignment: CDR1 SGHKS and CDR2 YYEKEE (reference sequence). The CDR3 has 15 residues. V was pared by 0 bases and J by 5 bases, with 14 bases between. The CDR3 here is CASSLAVGPLETQYF. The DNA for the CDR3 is TGTGCCAGCAGCTTGGCCGTAGGACCGCTGGAGACCCAGTACTTC. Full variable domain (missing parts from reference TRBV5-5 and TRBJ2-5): DAGVTQSPTHLIKTRGQQVTLRCSPISGHKSVSWYQQVLGQGPQFIFQYYEKEERGRGNFPDRFSARQFPNYSSELNVNALLLGDSALYLCASSLAVGPLETQYFGPGTRLLVL.

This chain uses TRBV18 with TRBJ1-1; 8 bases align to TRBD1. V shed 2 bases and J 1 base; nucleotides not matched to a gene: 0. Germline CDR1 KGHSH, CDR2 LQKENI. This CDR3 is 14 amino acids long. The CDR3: CASSPDRGNTEAFF. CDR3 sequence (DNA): TGTGCCAGCTCACCAGACAGGGGGAACACTGAAGCTTTCTTT.

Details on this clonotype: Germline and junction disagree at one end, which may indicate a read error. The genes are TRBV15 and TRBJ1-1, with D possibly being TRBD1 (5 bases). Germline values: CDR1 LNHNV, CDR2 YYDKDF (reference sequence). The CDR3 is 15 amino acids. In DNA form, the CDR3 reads TGTGCCACCAGCAGAGATTTTTCAGGGAACGCTGAAGCTTTCTTT. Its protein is CATSRDFSGNAEAFF.

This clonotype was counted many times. Here the CDR3 DNA reads TGTGCCAGCAGACCCTCGCGGGGTAGCACAGATACGCAGTATTTT. It specifies CASRPSRGSTDTQYF. The V call is TRBV11-2, the J call TRBJ2-3, with D maybe TRBD2 (6 bases). Germline V CDR1 and CDR2: SGHAT, FQNNGV. This CDR3 has 15 amino acids. Between the trimmed V and J ends, which lost 6 bases and 0 bases, there was a span of 13 bases.

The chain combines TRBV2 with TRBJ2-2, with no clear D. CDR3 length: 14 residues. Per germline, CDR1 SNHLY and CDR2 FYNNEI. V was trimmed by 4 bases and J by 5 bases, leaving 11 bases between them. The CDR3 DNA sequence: TGTGCCAGCAGTGGTTCAGTCCTGACCGGGGAGCTGTTTTTT. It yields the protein CASSGSVLTGELFF.

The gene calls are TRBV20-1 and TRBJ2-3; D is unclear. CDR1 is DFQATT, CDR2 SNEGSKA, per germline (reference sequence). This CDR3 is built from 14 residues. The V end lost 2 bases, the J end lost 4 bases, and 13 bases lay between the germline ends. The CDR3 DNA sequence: TGCAGTGCTAGATTATTGGCGGTCCCAGATACGCAGTATTTT. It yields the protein CSARLLAVPDTQYF.

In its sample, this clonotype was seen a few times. CDR3 DNA sequence: TGTGCCAGCAGTGAATCGCCGGGAGGCCACTACAATGAGCAGTTCTTC. Translation: CASSESPGGHYNEQFF. The chain links TRBV2 to TRBJ2-1; 7 bases line up with TRBD2. There are 16 residues in the CDR3. Germline loops: CDR1 SNHLY, CDR2 FYNNEI. The J segment lost 3 bases and the V segment lost 2 bases, leaving 7 bases of the junction unmatched.